These 30 T cell receptor beta chains originate from one sample sequenced in a study of T cell responses to AZD1222 COVID-19 vaccine. The assay was immunoSEQ multiplex PCR, and TCRdb's table has in-frame clones only and misses some. This table has about 150,000 clones, just over 90% appearing once. The sequences come from peripheral blood, collected on day 0 of AZD1222 vaccination. All receptors come from an adult in good health.

This sequence joins TRBV13 and TRBJ2-5; 11 nucleotides match TRBD2. J was trimmed by 3 bases and V by 4 bases; bases with no gene match: 1. This CDR3 is built from 14 residues. The germline V gene encodes CDR1 PRHDT and CDR2 FYEKMQ (reference sequence). The chain's CDR3 is CASSSGLAEETQYF. The CDR3 DNA reads TGTGCCAGCAGCTCGGGACTAGCGGAAGAGACCCAGTACTTC.

This clone was detected once. V usage is TRBV11-2 and J usage is TRBJ2-5; 9 positions agree with TRBD1. V lost 4 bases, J lost 5 bases, and 14 bases stayed unmatched. CDR3 length equals 17 residues. Germline V CDR1 and CDR2: SGHAT, FQNNGV. The CDR3 sequence: CASSYRSPGTGMETQYF. The CDR3 coding sequence is TGTGCCAGCAGCTATAGATCACCCGGGACAGGGATGGAGACCCAGTACTTC.

This rearrangement joins TRBV7-2 to TRBJ2-3, with TRBD2 matching 8 bases. CDR3 size: 16 residues. The V and J ends lost 1 base and 5 bases, in that order; junction bases with no gene match: 8. Germline-derived CDR1 and CDR2 are SGHTA and FQGNSA. The CDR3 DNA follows: TGTGCCAGCAGCTTAGGCCTAGCGGGTCCACAAGATACGCAGTATTTT. It translates to CASSLGLAGPQDTQYF.

The genes are TRBV7-8 and TRBJ1-1; 10 bases are a match to TRBD1. Germline CDR1 reads SGHVS; CDR2 reads FQNEAQ. This CDR3 comprises 16 residues. After removal of 5 bases from V and 4 bases from J, the junction contained 10 bases not matched to a gene. CDR3 region: CASSLRDRGVSTEAFF. The DNA for the CDR3 is TGTGCCAGCAGCCTCCGGGACAGGGGTGTAAGCACTGAAGCTTTCTTT.

CDR3 in DNA: TGTGCCAGCAGACCGGACAGGGGCCTTTTATATTCCTCTGGAAACACCATATATTTT. This translates into CASRPDRGLLYSSGNTIYF. This chain joins TRBV7-8 and TRBJ1-3; 9 bases fit TRBD1. V shed 6 bases, J shed 0 bases, and the junction held 15 bases outside the gene matches. CDR3 size: 19 residues. CDR1 is SGHVS and CDR2 is FQNEAQ in the germline V gene.

V gene TRBV19 combines with J gene TRBJ2-3, with D possibly being TRBD1 (6 bases). The CDR3 is made up of 15 amino acids. V gave up 3 bases and J gave up 0 bases, with 10 bases separating them. Germline values: CDR1 LNHDA, CDR2 SQIVND (reference sequence). The CDR3 loop is CASSIRTASTDTQYF. The CDR3 DNA sequence: TGTGCCAGTAGTATCCGGACAGCTAGCACAGATACGCAGTATTTT.

This clone turned up a few times. The gene calls are TRBV2 and TRBJ2-7, with no clear D. Trimming took 4 bases from V and 1 from J, leaving 2 bases between them. The CDR3 is made up of 11 amino acids. CDR1 is SNHLY and CDR2 is FYNNEI in the germline V gene. The CDR3 DNA is TGTGCCAGCAGTGTGTCCTACGAGCAGTACTTC. Amino acids: CASSVSYEQYF.

The rearrangement uses TRBV7-9 and TRBJ2-3; 11 nucleotides align to TRBD2. The CDR3 length is 14 residues. The V segment lost 4 bases and the J segment 4 bases; nucleotides outside the gene matches: 1. From germline, CDR1 is SEHNR and CDR2 FQNEAQ (reference sequence). The CDR3 DNA sequence: TGTGCCAGCAGCTCGGGACTAGCGGCAGATACGCAGTATTTT. Translation: CASSSGLAADTQYF.

The rearrangement joins TRBV19 to TRBJ1-6, with D possibly TRBD1 on 6 matching bases. The CDR3 has 15 amino acids. Germline loops: CDR1 LNHDA, CDR2 SQIVND (reference sequence). V was shortened by 2 bases and J by 7 bases, with 12 bases between the two germline ends. The CDR3 loop reads CASSIQVGANSPLHF. In DNA, the CDR3 is TGTGCCAGTAGTATACAGGTGGGGGCGAATTCACCCCTCCACTTT. The full variable domain, rest sourced from reference TRBV19 and TRBJ1-6, is DGGITQSPKYLFRKEGQNVTLSCEQNLNHDAMYWYRQDPGQGLRLIYYSQIVNDFQKGDIAEGYSVSREKKESFPLTVTSAQKNPTAFYLCASSIQVGANSPLHFGNGTRLTVT.

The V gene is TRBV6-5, the J gene TRBJ2-7, with 11 positions matching TRBD2. This CDR3 contains 14 residues. The germline V gene has CDR1 MNHEY and CDR2 SVGAGI. The ends lost 7 bases at V and 4 bases at J; junction bases unmatched: 6. CDR3 DNA sequence: TGTGCCAGCACGACGGGACTAGCGGCTTACGAGCAGTACTTC. It specifies CASTTGLAAYEQYF.

This chain links TRBV21-1 with TRBJ1-1; the table gives TRBD1 as D, unverified against the DNA. TRBV21-1 is reported as a pseudogene. The length of the CDR3 is 12 residues. CDR3 nucleotide sequence: TGTGCCAGCAGCACGGACAGGGGTGAAGCTTTCTTT. Amino acid sequence: CASSTDRGEAFF.

This chain links TRBV2 with TRBJ1-4; TRBD1 aligns across 7 bases. The germline V gene encodes CDR1 SNHLY and CDR2 FYNNEI. This CDR3 has 17 residues. The V gene end was trimmed by 0 bases and the J gene end by 8 bases; junction bases not matched to a gene: 12. The CDR3 sequence is CASSEALLVRGNEKLFF. DNA for the CDR3: TGTGCCAGCAGTGAAGCGCTTCTGGTCAGGGGGAACGAAAAACTGTTTTTT.

The chain combines TRBV5-1 with TRBJ1-2, with D hard to call. The CDR3 totals 13 residues. V was clipped by 0 bases and J by 4 bases, with 7 bases between them. Germline V gene sequence: CDR1 SGHRS, CDR2 YFSETQ. The CDR3 bases are TGCGCCAGCAGCTTGGAGAGGGCCTATGGCTACACCTTC. This translates into CASSLERAYGYTF.

The chain is built from TRBV2 and TRBJ1-6, with D unclear. V was pared by 5 bases and J by 9 bases, with 11 bases between. Germline lookup yields CDR1 SNHLY and CDR2 FYNNEI. The CDR3 has 13 residues. The CDR3: CASSWKLSSPLHF. The CDR3 nucleotides read TGTGCCAGCAGTTGGAAATTGAGTTCACCCCTCCACTTT.

This rearrangement joins TRBV7-9 to TRBJ1-3, with TRBD1 matching 8 bases. Germline CDR1 reads SEHNR; CDR2 reads FQNEAQ (reference sequence). This CDR3 region has 16 residues. V was pared by 1 base and J by 4 bases, with 6 bases of the junction left unmatched. CDR3 protein: CASSLGQGIGGNTIYF. CDR3 sequence (DNA): TGTGCCAGCAGCTTAGGACAGGGGATAGGAGGAAACACCATATATTTT.

V gene TRBV19 combines with J gene TRBJ2-1; no clear D. CDR3 length equals 11 residues. V gave up 3 bases and J gave up 12 bases, with 9 bases separating them. CDR1 and CDR2 (germline): LNHDA, SQIVND (reference sequence). The CDR3 DNA reads as TGTGCCAGTAGTATGGGGTTGGCGCAGTTCTTC. As protein: CASSMGLAQFF.

A single count supports this clone. The V gene is TRBV7-3, the J gene TRBJ1-3; perhaps TRBD1 as D (5 bases). The germline gives CDR1 SGHTA, CDR2 FQGTGA. This CDR3 is 16 amino acids long. Trimming removed 5 bases at V and 2 bases at J, with 16 bases between. CDR3 in amino acids: CASSPQAPGTGNTIYF. The CDR3 region has the DNA TGTGCCAGCAGCCCACAGGCCCCCGGGACTGGAAACACCATATATTTT.

The chain has TRBV5-1 and TRBJ1-4; the D gene is possibly TRBD1 (6 bases). Trimming removed 3 bases from V and 2 bases from J, with 11 bases in between. In germline, CDR1 is SGHRS, CDR2 YFSETQ. This CDR3 comprises 15 residues. CDR3 bases: TGCGCCAGCAGCTCCAGAGGGGGTACTAATGAAAAACTGTTTTTT. Translation: CASSSRGGTNEKLFF.

The rearrangement links TRBV4-2 to TRBJ2-7, with a tentative D call TRBD1 (6 bases). The germline CDR1 and CDR2 sequences are LGHNA and YNFKEQ. The CDR3 spans 15 residues. The germline V and J ends were trimmed by 4 bases and 4 bases, with 17 bases remaining between them. CDR3 sequence (DNA): TGTGCCAGCAGCCCACCCCCAGGGGCGGGTTACGAGCAGTACTTC. It codes for CASSPPPGAGYEQYF.

The gene calls are TRBV18 and TRBJ1-1; 7 bases map to TRBD1. Per germline, CDR1 KGHSH and CDR2 LQKENI. J lost 3 bases, V lost 2 bases, and 3 bases had no gene match. The CDR3 sequence is 14 residues long. The CDR3 protein is CASSPGQDYTEAFF. CDR3 DNA sequence: TGTGCCAGCTCACCAGGACAGGACTACACTGAAGCTTTCTTT.

The V gene is TRBV6-5, the J gene TRBJ1-4; D is ambiguous. Germline CDR1 reads MNHEY; CDR2 reads SVGAGI. CDR3 size: 15 residues. Written as DNA, the CDR3 is TGTGTTTGCGTCAAGACTACTGCAACTAATGAAAAACTGTTTTTT. Residues: CVCVKTTATNEKLFF.

The V gene is TRBV7-2, the J gene TRBJ1-5, with D possibly TRBD1 on 5 matching bases. Per the germline V gene, CDR1 is SGHTA and CDR2 is FQGNSA. The CDR3 covers 13 residues. The ends were cut back, 3 bases at V and 5 bases at J, with 8 bases in the middle. The CDR3 sequence is CASSLTADQPQHF. CDR3 in DNA: TGTGCCAGCAGCTTGACAGCTGATCAGCCCCAGCATTTT. Supplemented by reference TRBV7-2 and TRBJ1-5, the full variable domain reads GAGVSQSPSNKVTEKGKDVELRCDPISGHTALYWYRQSLGQGLEFLIYFQGNSAPDKSGLPSDRFSAERTGGSVSTLTIQRTQQEDSAVYLCASSLTADQPQHFGDGTRLSIL.

The chain combines TRBV6-5 with TRBJ2-7; D is unclear. Germline assignment: CDR1 MNHEY and CDR2 SVGAGI. Trimming cost V 7 bases and J 7 bases, with 17 bases left between them. This CDR3 is built from 13 residues. This chain's CDR3 is CASTPALPGEQYF. CDR3 nucleotide sequence: TGTGCCAGCACCCCCGCCCTGCCCGGGGAGCAGTACTTC.

This clone was seen just once. This chain links TRBV6-5 with TRBJ1-4; tentative D call: TRBD1 (6 bases). CDR1 and CDR2 from the germline V gene are MNHEY and SVGAGI. V was cut by 9 bases and J by 2 bases, with 10 bases left in between. The CDR3 has 13 residues. The DNA for the CDR3 is TGTGCCAGGGAGGGGGTCACTAATGAAAAACTGTTTTTT. Its protein is CAREGVTNEKLFF.

The gene calls are TRBV18 and TRBJ2-1; 8 nucleotides agree with TRBD1. In germline, CDR1 is KGHSH, CDR2 LQKENI. V shed 2 bases and J 5 bases; nucleotides not matched to a gene: 5. CDR3 size: 15 residues. In nucleotides, the CDR3 is TGTGCCAGCTCACCAAGGACAGGGTGGGACAATGAGCAGTTCTTC. This encodes CASSPRTGWDNEQFF.

This rearrangement joins TRBV19 to TRBJ2-5; 9 bases align to TRBD1. The V segment lost 3 bases and the J segment 5 bases; nucleotides outside the gene matches: 7. Germline CDR1 LNHDA, CDR2 SQIVND (reference sequence). CDR3 length equals 15 residues. The DNA of the CDR3 is TGTGCCAGTAGTATCGGACAGGGGTTTAGGGAGACCCAGTACTTC. Its translation is CASSIGQGFRETQYF.

V gene TRBV2 combines with J gene TRBJ2-7; D might be TRBD1 or TRBD2, each matching 5 bases. This CDR3 contains 13 residues. Trimming took 7 bases from V and 7 from J, leaving 17 bases between them. Per germline, CDR1 SNHLY and CDR2 FYNNEI. The DNA of the CDR3 is TGTGCCAGCATGGGACGGGCGAGGGGAGAGCAGTACTTC. It specifies CASMGRARGEQYF.

CDR3 sequence (DNA): TGTGCCAGCAGCTTAGTAGGGGGACAAAATTCACCCCTCCACTTT. Its protein is CASSLVGGQNSPLHF. V is TRBV7-9 and J is TRBJ1-6; maybe TRBD1 (6 bases). This CDR3 contains 15 residues. From germline, CDR1 is SEHNR and CDR2 FQNEAQ (reference sequence). V shed 1 base and J shed 7 bases, with 11 bases lying between them.

J is TRBJ1-6 and V is TRBV5-6, with D possibly matching TRBD1 (5 bases). The germline V gene encodes CDR1 SGHDT and CDR2 YYEEEE. The length of the CDR3 is 16 residues. Trimming removed 1 base from V and 8 bases from J, with 16 bases in between. The CDR3 nucleotides read TGTGCCAGCAGCTTGATTCAGGGATTGGGGGATTCACCCCTCCACTTT. Protein: CASSLIQGLGDSPLHF.

The CDR3 DNA sequence: TGCAGCGGTCACTACGGAAACACCATATATTTT. Translated, it gives CSGHYGNTIYF. The chain has TRBV29-1 and TRBJ1-3; D uncertain. This CDR3 is built from 11 residues. The ends were cut back, 7 bases at V and 4 bases at J, with 8 bases in the middle. CDR1 is SQVTM and CDR2 is ANQGSEA in the germline V gene.